This T cell receptor (beta chain) comes out of a study of blood T cell repertoires in COVID-19. Study-wide background: Acute and convalescent COVID-19 samples came from the United States, Italy and Spain. PBMCs, B-cell-depleted T cells, or T cells were the source of the cDNA or gDNA that made up the material.

Between the trimmed V and J ends, which lost 7 bases and 0 bases, there was a span of 10 bases. Germline CDR1 SQVTM, CDR2 ANQGSEA. The CDR3 consists of 13 residues. Participant ages covered about 18 to 100 years across 24 US areas. Participant-reported clinical history was the basis for cohort assignment. TCRdb's table, derived via immunoSEQ multiplex PCR, lists solely in-frame clones and lacks some. The table lists some 200,000 clones, roughly 90% of them singletons. This sequence was found in a woman aged 35 to 49 with acute COVID-19. The chain couples TRBV29-1 to TRBJ1-5, with a tentative D call TRBD1 (5 bases). Source material: PBMCs or T cells enriched from blood (not recorded which). The CDR3 sequence is CSAGGDSNQPQHF. In DNA form, the CDR3 reads TGCAGCGCTGGGGGGGATAGCAATCAGCCCCAGCATTTT.